This T cell receptor beta chain was captured by sequencing in a study of T cells in tuberculosis. Across the whole study: T cells were selected with CD1B tetramers loaded with glucose monomycolate. Study findings and constraints: Active tuberculosis cases were adults; controls were adolescents.

Clones were read by immunoSEQ multiplex PCR, and TCRdb kept only the in-frame ones, dropping some. The table lists approximately 28,000 clones, over 85% of them singletons, with 4.9% in the top ten. Unsorted cryopreserved PBMC were sequenced, averaging roughly 99,000 T cells per clinical donor. As regards this clone: Its antigen is not known.

The TCR sequence derives from a donor between 10 and 29 years old with latent tuberculosis or without tuberculosis infection. Sequenced input: PBMCs.

CDR3 in amino acids: CAWTNTGGRGEKLFF. CDR3 nucleotide sequence: TGTGCCTGGACCAATACAGGGGGTCGAGGGGAAAAACTGTTTTTT. The chain employs TRBV30 and TRBJ1-4; 8 nucleotides line up with TRBD1. The V gene end was trimmed by 4 bases and the J gene end by 8 bases; junction bases not matched to a gene: 12. CDR1 GTSNPN and CDR2 SVGIG come from the germline V gene (reference sequence). The CDR3 is 15 amino acids.